This T cell receptor (beta chain) was retrieved from a study of blood T cell repertoires in COVID-19 (dated by TCRdb to about 2020). For context, the study as a whole: Samples from collaborators originated in the United States, Italy and Spain and spanned both the acute and convalescent phases of COVID-19. The material from the prospective study consisted of cDNA or gDNA derived from T cells, B-cell-depleted T cells, or PBMCs. The dataset comprised deeply sampled blood TCRbeta repertoires from subjects exposed to, actively infected with, or recovered from COVID-19. The repertoires were made available in a free public database intended to serve as a resource for research on the immune response to SARS-CoV-2. The samples were drawn from two sources: the first 160 participants of the ongoing ImmuneRACE study, and 1,200 or so subjects contributed by 6 global collaborators. Sample metadata almost always included a de-identified subject ID, COVID-19 status, age in years and sex. HLA class I and class II types, where available, came from metadata supplied by the sample provider rather than from assay-based typing.

Study-wide findings and limitations: The amount of clinical and demographic metadata varied by source and participant and was provided uncurated.

The collaborating institutions used their own protocols to collect whole blood in K2EDTA tubes. For TCRbeta analysis, collaborators shipped samples as frozen whole blood, isolated PBMCs, or DNA extracted from either of those sample types. The immunoSEQ Assay, a bias-controlled multiplex PCR, was used to amplify TCRbeta CDR3 regions from genomic DNA. The authors' pipeline ran thus. The number of nucleated cells in each sample was estimated from the amplification of reference gene primers within the assay. Sequence reads were collapsed and filtered to measure the absolute abundance of every unique TCRbeta CDR3 rearrangement. For each sample, productive Simpson clonality was calculated as the square root of Simpson's diversity index over productive rearrangements. TCRdb retrieved this table from immuneACCESS and kept in-frame rearrangements only. Not all clones are present; in checked studies, unresolved V genes account for under half, and no reason is known for the remainder. D and trimming were read from the DNA, whereas the V and J calls and clone size are those reported in that table. Present in this sample are about 200,000 clones, 80% to 90% of which were seen just once. The ten largest clones represent more than 2.5% of the sample.

Points on this clone: The antigen it binds to is not known. There are no base qualities to consult, and no much larger clone falls within one base.

This receptor was taken from a man aged 60 to 75 with acute or convalescent COVID-19. The specimen sequenced was peripheral blood.

The DNA is TGTGCCAGCAGTGAAGCGCCCAGATCCGGGGAGCTGTTTTTT. Its protein reads: CASSEAPRSGELFF. The sequence is built from TRBV2 and TRBJ2-2, with the identity of the D gene unclear. Based on the germline V gene, the CDR1 and CDR2 sequences are SNHLY and FYNNEI. Cut back by 0 bases and 6 bases, the V and J ends lie 8 bases apart. CDR3 length: 14 amino acids, cysteine to phenylalanine. Just CDR3 DNA is preserved here, 42 bases in frame from base 1.